This TCR beta chain stems from a study of cytomegalovirus exposure and HLA in healthy donors. In the study overall: The 110 or so validation repertoires used a platform that matched the one used for the approximately 610 first-cohort repertoires, as a later analysis reported. Findings and limits, study-wide: In vitro experiments confirmed that three CMV-associated chains were specific for CMV antigens. It was reportedly the case that the classifier diagnosed cytomegalovirus status with high specificity and sensitivity.

About this clone: Its antigen is unknown.

Assay used: immunoSEQ multiplex PCR; TCRdb lists only in-frame clones, some missing. Among roughly 140,000 clones listed, approximately 90% were seen once. The V gene lost 5 bases and the J gene lost 5 bases, with 16 bases spanning the gap. Germline assignment: CDR1 LNHDA and CDR2 SQIVND (reference sequence). The CDR3 runs 15 residues. This clonotype was sampled from a man between 18 and 29 years old in good health and CMV-seronegative. The gene calls are TRBV19 and TRBJ1-5; a weak D match, TRBD1 (5 bases). The sample was PBMCs. The CDR3 loop reads CASSDGGERDQPQHF. The CDR3 nucleotides read TGTGCCAGTAGTGATGGGGGGGAGAGGGATCAGCCCCAGCATTTT.